The present entry profiles one T cell receptor beta chain with its context. Its antigen is currently unknown. The source of the sample is a study of blood T cells in healthy people across ages. Study observations and caveats: The study found TCR beta diversity correlated strongly with naive T cell percentage.

Together with a sample-barcoded 5' primer, a J-beta primer mix was included in a second PCR lasting about 6 to 11 cycles. TCRdb re-called the 5' RACE reads through MiXCR, storing one row per CDR3 protein. The sample includes roughly 1.4 million distinct CDR3 sequences, approximately 63% of them seen just once. The CDR3 loop spans 15 amino acids. Germline V gene sequence: CDR1 SGHKS, CDR2 YYEKEE (reference sequence). V was shortened by 4 bases and J by 8 bases, with 18 bases between the two germline ends. V and J are TRBV5-5 and TRBJ1-4; weak D call: TRBD1 (5 bases). This TCR was recovered from a man between 18 and 29 years old in good health. The sequenced sample was blood. CDR3 amino acids: CASSHPLGEGEKLFF. In DNA form, the CDR3 reads TGTGCCAGCAGCCACCCCCTGGGGGAGGGCGAAAAACTGTTTTTT.